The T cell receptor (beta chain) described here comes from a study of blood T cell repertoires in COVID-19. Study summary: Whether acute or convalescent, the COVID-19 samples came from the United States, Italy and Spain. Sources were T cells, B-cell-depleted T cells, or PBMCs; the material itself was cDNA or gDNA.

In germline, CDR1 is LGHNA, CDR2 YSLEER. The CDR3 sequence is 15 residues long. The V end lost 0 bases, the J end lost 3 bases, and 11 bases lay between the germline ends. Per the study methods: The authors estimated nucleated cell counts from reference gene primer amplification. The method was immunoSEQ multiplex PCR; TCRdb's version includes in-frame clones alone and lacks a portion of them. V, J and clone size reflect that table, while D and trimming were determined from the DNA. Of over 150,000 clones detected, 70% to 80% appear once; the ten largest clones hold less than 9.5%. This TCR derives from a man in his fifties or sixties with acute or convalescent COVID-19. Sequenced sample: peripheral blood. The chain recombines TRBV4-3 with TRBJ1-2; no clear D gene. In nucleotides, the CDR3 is TGCGCCAGCAGCCAAGATAAGGAGGAGGACTATGGCTACACCTTC. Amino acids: CASSQDKEEDYGYTF.